Here is one T cell receptor (beta chain) with its context. V was shortened by 3 bases and J by 4 bases, with 12 bases between the two germline ends. Germline V lookup: CDR1 SGHTA, CDR2 FQGTGA. This CDR3 is 14 amino acids long. This sample was taken from a study of shared clonotypes between healthy human individuals. About the research overall: Each donor contributed plates that comprised three CD4 naive, three CD4 memory, two CD8 naive and one CD8 memory.

CD45RO-negative, CCR7-selected cells formed the naive CD8 fraction, which excluded terminally differentiated effector memory CD45RA+ cells. A deep-level run was used for the assay. Clones were read by immunoSEQ multiplex PCR, and TCRdb kept only the in-frame ones, dropping some. The data contain approximately 2,000,000 clones, over 85% of them singletons. The receptor comes from a man aged 18 to 30 in good health. Some clones in this sample may be carry-over from other donors' samples. The chain recombines TRBV7-3 with TRBJ1-1; D is uncertain. The sample consisted of naive CD8+ T cells from PBMCs. CDR3 nucleotide sequence: TGTGCCAGCAGCTTGACGAGGTCCCCCACTGAAGCTTTCTTT. Translation: CASSLTRSPTEAFF.